This TCR beta chain came from a study of blood T cell repertoires in COVID-19. Study as a whole: Researchers got acute and convalescent COVID-19 samples from the United States, Italy and Spain. T cells, B-cell-depleted T cells, or PBMCs provided the cDNA or gDNA that served as material.

The trim removed 2 bases at V and 5 bases at J, leaving 8 bases unmatched. In germline, CDR1 is SGHTA, CDR2 FQGNSA. The CDR3 length is 16 residues. Under the authors' procedure: Researchers report that nucleated cell counts were estimated from reference gene primer amplification. Sequencing was performed with immunoSEQ multiplex PCR; in TCRdb, only in-frame clones are kept and a portion is missing. That table gives V, J and clone size, and the DNA gave D and trimming. The profile shows approximately 240,000 clones, 79% of them singletons. Source material: peripheral blood. J is TRBJ2-3 and V is TRBV7-2, with 9 bases lining up with TRBD2. The origin of this receptor is a middle-aged woman with active or convalescent COVID-19. The CDR3 DNA follows: TGTGCCAGCAGCTTACAGCGGGGGGCTCGTGGAGATACGCAGTATTTT. It codes for CASSLQRGARGDTQYF.